The 16 T cell receptor beta chains below all came from one sample that was sequenced in a study of vaccination and CD4 T cells after COVID-19. Time point reported: late sampling 161 to 241 days after vaccination in a few convalescent patients. Stated treatment: approximately 9-day PBMC culture with coronavirus spike peptide pools or control peptides (ViraFEST assay). Sequenced with the Oncomine TCR Beta short-read assay was DNA taken from cultured CD4+ T cells. Each CDR3 protein gets one entry after TCRdb re-called the PCR reads with MiXCR. This table has fewer than 30,000 distinct CDR3 sequences, around 42% appearing once. The antigens for these receptors are not known. The specimen was CD4+ T cells from blood, cultured in vitro, collected about 7 months after SARS-CoV-2 vaccination. Receptors were obtained from a human donor who had recovered from COVID-19.

V is TRBV6-5 and J is TRBJ2-7; 8 bases are shared with TRBD1. J gave up 2 bases and V 4 bases, and 4 bases lay outside the gene matches. The CDR3 length is 14 residues. The germline V gene encodes CDR1 MNHEY and CDR2 SVGAGI. The CDR3 loop is CASSLQGAPYEQYF. The CDR3 bases are TGTGCCAGCAGTTTGCAGGGGGCTCCCTACGAGCAGTACTTC.

This CDR3 is CSARGQAGSPLHF. The CDR3 DNA sequence: TGCAGTGCTAGAGGACAGGCAGGTTCACCCCTCCACTTT. The chain employs TRBV20-1 and TRBJ1-6; D may be TRBD1 (6 bases). Germline V gene lookup returns CDR1 DFQATT and CDR2 SNEGSKA (reference sequence). The CDR3 is 13 amino acids. Trimming stripped 1 base from V and 9 bases from J, with 10 bases between.

In the case of this clonotype: A junction boundary mismatches the germline segment, possibly from a read error. V gene TRBV27 combines with J gene TRBJ2-2; 8 nucleotides agree with TRBD1. Germline V gene data show CDR1 as MNHEY and CDR2 as SMNVEV (reference sequence). There are 15 residues in the CDR3. CDR3 nucleotides: TGTGCCAGCAGTCCACGGACAGGGAACATCGGGGAGCTGTTTTTT. Protein: CASSPRTGNIGELFF.

V and J are TRBV7-9 and TRBJ2-7; the D gene is possibly TRBD2 (6 bases). In germline, CDR1 is SEHNR, CDR2 FQNEAQ (reference sequence). Trimming pared 2 bases from V and 5 bases from J, leaving 22 bases between. CDR3 size: 17 residues. The DNA of the CDR3 is TGTGCCAGCAGCTTAACAGAGACTAGTTTCTTGGGCGACGAGCAGTACTTC. This translates into CASSLTETSFLGDEQYF.

This clonotype was detected only a few times. The chain has TRBV19 and TRBJ1-2; 7 positions match TRBD1. CDR1 and CDR2 from the germline V gene are LNHDA and SQIVND (reference sequence). V shed 7 bases, J shed 4 bases, and the junction held 15 bases outside the gene matches. The CDR3 contains 16 residues. The CDR3 sequence: CASIRDSGAPLYGYTF. CDR3 sequence (DNA): TGTGCCAGTATTCGGGACAGTGGAGCCCCCCTCTATGGCTACACCTTC.

The chain carries TRBV6-1 and TRBJ2-1; TRBD2 agrees at 9 bases. The CDR3 totals 15 residues. Trimming removed 7 bases from V and 8 bases from J; junction bases left unmatched: 12. Germline V gene sequence: CDR1 MNHNS, CDR2 SASEGT. Here the CDR3 reads CASTLRGTSSHEQFF. As DNA, the CDR3 is TGTGCCAGCACCCTCAGGGGGACTAGCAGCCATGAGCAGTTCTTC.

This chain joins TRBV7-2 and TRBJ1-2; the match to TRBD1 covers 9 bases. CDR1 SGHTA and CDR2 FQGNSA come from the germline V gene. The CDR3 sequence is 16 residues long. Unmatched junction bases numbered 5, after V lost 0 bases and J lost 3 bases. The CDR3 loop is CASSLAGTGTYYGYTF. The CDR3 region has the DNA TGTGCCAGCAGCTTAGCCGGGACAGGGACTTACTATGGCTACACCTTC.

This clonotype was recorded a few times. V gene TRBV7-2 combines with J gene TRBJ2-1; TRBD2 matches at 9 bases. CDR1 is SGHTA, CDR2 FQGNSA, per germline. CDR3 length equals 16 residues. V lost 0 bases, J lost 2 bases, and 2 bases stayed unmatched. The CDR3 nucleotides are TGTGCCAGCAGCTTAGCGGGACTAGCCACCTACAATGAGCAGTTCTTC. It yields the protein CASSLAGLATYNEQFF.

This clonotype was counted between two and nine times. J is TRBJ1-5 and V is TRBV28; D perhaps matches TRBD1 (6 bases). Trimming stripped 4 bases from V and 9 bases from J, with 16 bases between. The germline V gene encodes CDR1 MDHEN and CDR2 SYDVKM. The CDR3 is made up of 14 amino acids. The CDR3, as DNA: TGTGCCAGCAGTTGGGGAGGGGGATTGAGGCCCCAGCATTTT. Translated, it gives CASSWGGGLRPQHF. The complete variable domain, with remaining parts taken from reference TRBV28 and TRBJ1-5, reads DVKVTQSSRYLVKRTGEKVFLECVQDMDHENMFWYRQDPGLGLRLIYFSYDVKMKEKGDIPEGYSVSREKKERFSLILESASTNQTSMYLCASSWGGGLRPQHFGDGTRLSIL.

This clonotype was picked up a small number of times. The rearrangement uses TRBV24-1 and TRBJ2-5; weak D call: TRBD2 (6 bases). The CDR3 runs to 15 residues. Germline CDR1 KGHDR, CDR2 SFDVKD. V lost 12 bases and J lost 5, with 24 bases in between. The CDR3 region is CARGMGAQTRETQYF. For the CDR3, the DNA is TGTGCCCGCGGGATGGGTGCTCAAACAAGGGAGACCCAGTACTTC.

This clonotype was observed a handful of times. The chain couples TRBV4-2 to TRBJ1-1, with D tentatively TRBD1 (6 bases). The V gene's germline CDR1 is LGHNA and CDR2 YNFKEQ. V was cut by 0 bases and J by 8 bases, with 13 bases left in between. The CDR3 extends over 14 amino acids. The CDR3 sequence is CASSQDPGRGEAFF. CDR3 nucleotides: TGTGCCAGCAGCCAAGATCCAGGGAGGGGGGAAGCTTTCTTT.

This clonotype was observed a handful of times. This chain uses TRBV10-3 with TRBJ2-1; TRBD1 aligns across 7 bases. Germline assignment: CDR1 ENHRY and CDR2 SYGVKD. Trimming took 6 bases from V and 0 from J; bases not matched to a gene: 8. The CDR3 contains 16 residues. The CDR3 is CAISRPGGGSYNEQFF. The CDR3, as DNA: TGTGCCATCAGCCGACCAGGGGGTGGCTCCTACAATGAGCAGTTCTTC.

This clonotype was recorded a few times. The CDR3 DNA follows: TGCAGTGCTAGGCCTCGACTCAAGGGGGGAGAGACCCAGTACTTC. This encodes CSARPRLKGGETQYF. The genes are TRBV20-1 and TRBJ2-5; D possibly uses TRBD1 or TRBD2 (6 bases each). This CDR3 contains 15 residues. V dropped 3 bases and J dropped 4 bases, with 18 bases sitting between them. Looked up from germline, CDR1 is DFQATT and CDR2 is SNEGSKA (reference sequence).

This CDR3 reads CASSLDGADTQYF. The DNA of the CDR3 is TGTGCCAGCAGTCTGGATGGGGCAGATACGCAGTATTTT. The gene calls are TRBV6-1 and TRBJ2-3; no definite D call. V lost 5 bases, J lost 4 bases, and 10 bases lay in between. The CDR3 is 13 amino acids. CDR1 MNHNS and CDR2 SASEGT come from the germline V gene.

This clonotype counts as medium-sized. The J gene is TRBJ1-5, the V gene TRBV20-1; no firm D call. Germline V gene lookup returns CDR1 DFQATT and CDR2 SNEGSKA (reference sequence). Trimming stripped 0 bases from V and 0 bases from J, with 3 bases between. The CDR3 loop spans 13 amino acids. The CDR3 here is CSAREFSNQPQHF. CDR3 nucleotides: TGCAGTGCTAGAGAATTTAGCAATCAGCCCCAGCATTTT.

This clonotype was counted a single time. The chain links TRBV7-6 to TRBJ2-7, with D maybe TRBD2 (6 bases). Germline CDR1 reads SGHVS; CDR2 reads FNYEAQ. The length of the CDR3 is 15 residues. Trimming took off 5 bases at V and 7 bases at J, with 21 bases between the two ends. CDR3 sequence reads: CASSPPGTSYGEQYF. The CDR3 coding sequence is TGTGCCAGCAGCCCCCCCGGGACTTCCTATGGAGAGCAGTACTTC.